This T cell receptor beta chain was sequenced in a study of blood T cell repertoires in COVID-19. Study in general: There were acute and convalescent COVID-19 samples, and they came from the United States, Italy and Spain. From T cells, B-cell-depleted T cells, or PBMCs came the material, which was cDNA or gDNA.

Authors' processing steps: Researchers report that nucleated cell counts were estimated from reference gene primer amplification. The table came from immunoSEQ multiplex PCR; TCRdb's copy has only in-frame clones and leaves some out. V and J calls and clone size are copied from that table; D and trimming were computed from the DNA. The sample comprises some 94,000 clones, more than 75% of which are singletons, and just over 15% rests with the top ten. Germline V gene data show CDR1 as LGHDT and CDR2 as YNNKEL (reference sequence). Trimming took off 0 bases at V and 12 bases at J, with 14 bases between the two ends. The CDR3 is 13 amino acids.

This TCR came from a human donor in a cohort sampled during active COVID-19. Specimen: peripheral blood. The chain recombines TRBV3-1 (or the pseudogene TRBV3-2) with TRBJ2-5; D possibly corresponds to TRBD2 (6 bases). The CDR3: CASSQDVGLFKYF. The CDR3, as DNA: TGTGCCAGCAGCCAAGACGTGGGACTCTTCAAGTACTTC.